This T cell receptor (beta chain) was observed in a study of T cell changes during pregnancy in multiple sclerosis. With 5 bases removed from V and 4 bases from J, the gap between germline ends came to 15 bases. Germline V CDR1 and CDR2: SEHNR, FQNEAQ (reference sequence). This CDR3 has 16 residues. TCRdb's copy holds only in-frame clones and misses some; the assay was immunoSEQ multiplex PCR. The sample carries 75,000 to 95,000 clones, 91% recorded once. The material was peripheral blood, obtained before pregnancy. The chain carries TRBV7-9 and TRBJ2-6; weak D call: TRBD1 (6 bases). This receptor was obtained from a female donor with multiple sclerosis, enrolled in a pregnancy study. This CDR3 reads CASSLTGLRGANVLTF. CDR3 in DNA: TGTGCCAGCAGCCTCACAGGGCTGAGAGGGGCCAACGTCCTGACTTTC.